The clone carrying this T cell receptor (beta chain) was picked up many times. Its target is not known. The CDR3 totals 13 residues. Per germline, CDR1 SNHLY and CDR2 FYNNEI. V lost 6 bases and J 1 base, leaving 9 bases between the germline ends. The sample comes from a study of Graves' ophthalmopathy and Graves' hyperthyroidism. About the study: The study drew peripheral blood at initial diagnosis, before any treatment. General study findings and limits: For separating ophthalmopathy from stable hyperthyroidism, a 13-signature model gave 87.88% sensitivity and 81.08% specificity. Clonotypes were expanded in thyroid at above 0.001 frequency, and most also appeared in blood.

Amplifying from RNA transcripts, the study obtained TCR beta CDR3 regions. The workflow started with a first-round RT-PCR run with HTBI primers and then moved on to a second-round multiplex PCR. TCRdb re-called the multiplex PCR reads through MiXCR, storing one row per CDR3 protein. Altogether 500,000 to 700,000 distinct CDR3 sequences are present, around a fifth being singletons, with the ten largest covering roughly 6.9%. It was on clinical symptoms, serum thyroxine, TRAb, thyroid ultrasound and orbital computed tomography that diagnosis relied. The source of this sequence is a woman aged 18-35 years with stable Graves' hyperthyroidism. Some clones in this sample may be carry-over from other donors' samples. J is TRBJ1-1 and V is TRBV2, with D possibly matching TRBD1 (5 bases). Sequencing was carried out using peripheral blood. CDR3 DNA sequence: TGTGCCAGCAGGGGGGTAGAGAACACTGAAGCTTTCTTT. It translates to CASRGVENTEAFF. Combining the CDR3 with reference TRBV2 and TRBJ1-1 gives the whole variable domain EPEVTQTPSHQVTQMGQEVILRCVPISNHLYFYWYRQILGQKVEFLVSFYNNEISEKSEIFDDQFSVERPDGSNFTLKIRSTKLEDSAMYFCASRGVENTEAFFGQGTRLTVV.